The sequence of this T cell receptor beta chain was determined in a study of glioma-infiltrating T cells. Study observations and caveats: Tissue-blood divergence was below expectation in non-neoplastic patients, above in gliomas. Only very few CDR3 sequences appeared in both tissue and blood.

V lost 10 bases to trimming and J lost 1 base, with 13 bases between them. This CDR3 is built from 13 residues. Per the germline V gene, CDR1 is MNHNS and CDR2 is SASEGT. Details on this clonotype: Its specificity is not known.

TCR alpha and beta CDR3 regions were amplified from RNA using iRepertoire nested multiplex PCR. For one-step reverse transcription and amplification, 100-400 ng of tissue mRNA or PBMC total RNA was used. Each CDR3 protein gets one entry after TCRdb re-called the multiplex PCR reads with MiXCR. Here the sample spans fewer than 200,000 distinct CDR3 sequences, roughly a third being singletons. The TCR was taken from a human donor with low-grade glioma or glioblastoma, undergoing nonglioma brain surgery, or in good health (not recorded which). Sequenced input: glioma tissue, nonneoplastic brain tissue, or PBMCs (not recorded which). This sequence joins TRBV6-1 and TRBJ1-1; tentatively, D is TRBD1 (6 bases). The chain's CDR3 is CANSRGRNTEAFF. CDR3 nucleotides: TGTGCCAACAGCCGGGGGCGGAACACTGAAGCTTTCTTT.